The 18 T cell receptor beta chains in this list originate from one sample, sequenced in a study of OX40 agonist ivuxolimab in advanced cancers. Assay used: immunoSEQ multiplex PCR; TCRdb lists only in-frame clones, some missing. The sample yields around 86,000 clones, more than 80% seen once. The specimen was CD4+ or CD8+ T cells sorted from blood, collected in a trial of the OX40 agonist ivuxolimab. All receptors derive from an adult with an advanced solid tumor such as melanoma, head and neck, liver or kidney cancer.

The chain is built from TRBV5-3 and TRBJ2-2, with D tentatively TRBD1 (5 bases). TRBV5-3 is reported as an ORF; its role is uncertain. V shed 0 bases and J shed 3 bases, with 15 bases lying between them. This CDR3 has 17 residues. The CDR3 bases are TGTGCCAGAAGCTTGGGCCTGAATAAGGGGCACACCGGGGAGCTGTTTTTT. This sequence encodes CARSLGLNKGHTGELFF.

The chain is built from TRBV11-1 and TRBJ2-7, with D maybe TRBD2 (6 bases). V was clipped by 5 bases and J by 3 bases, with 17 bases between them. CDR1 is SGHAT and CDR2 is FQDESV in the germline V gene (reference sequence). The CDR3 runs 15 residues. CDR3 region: CASSNTRDLIYEQYF. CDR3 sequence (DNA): TGTGCCAGCAGCAACACCCGGGACTTGATCTACGAGCAGTACTTC. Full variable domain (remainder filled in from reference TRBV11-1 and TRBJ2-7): EAEVAQSPRYKITEKSQAVAFWCDPISGHATLYWYRQILGQGPELLVQFQDESVVDDSQLPKDRFSAERLKGVDSTLKIQPAELGDSAMYLCASSNTRDLIYEQYFGPGTRLTVT.

The CDR3 spells CASSRDYWGQETQYF. The CDR3 bases are TGTGCCAGCAGTCGAGACTACTGGGGTCAAGAGACCCAGTACTTC. V is TRBV6-5 and J is TRBJ2-5; D perhaps matches TRBD2 (5 bases). Trimming stripped 5 bases from V and 2 bases from J, with 15 bases between. Germline V gene sequence: CDR1 MNHEY, CDR2 SVGAGI. The CDR3 sequence is 15 residues long.

As DNA, the CDR3 is TGTGCCAGCAGTGGAACTCGGGGGCCGGCCCCTAGCTCCTACAATGAGCAGTTCTTC. Its protein is CASSGTRGPAPSSYNEQFF. The rearrangement joins TRBV6-1 to TRBJ2-1, with D tentatively TRBD1 or TRBD2 (6 bases each). Germline CDR1 MNHNS, CDR2 SASEGT. Trimming took 4 bases from V and 0 from J, leaving 22 bases between them. The CDR3 spans 19 residues.

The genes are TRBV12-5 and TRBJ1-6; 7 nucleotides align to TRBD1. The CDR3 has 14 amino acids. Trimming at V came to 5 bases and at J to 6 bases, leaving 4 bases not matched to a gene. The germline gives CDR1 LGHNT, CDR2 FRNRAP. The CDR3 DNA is TGTGCTAGTGGTATGGGACAGATTAATTCACCCCTCCACTTT. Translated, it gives CASGMGQINSPLHF.

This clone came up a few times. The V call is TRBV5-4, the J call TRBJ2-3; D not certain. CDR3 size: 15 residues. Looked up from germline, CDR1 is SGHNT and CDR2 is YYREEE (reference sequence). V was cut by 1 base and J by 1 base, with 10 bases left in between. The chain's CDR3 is CASSLSQLGTDTQYF. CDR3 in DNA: TGTGCCAGCAGCTTGTCCCAGCTCGGCACAGATACGCAGTATTTT.

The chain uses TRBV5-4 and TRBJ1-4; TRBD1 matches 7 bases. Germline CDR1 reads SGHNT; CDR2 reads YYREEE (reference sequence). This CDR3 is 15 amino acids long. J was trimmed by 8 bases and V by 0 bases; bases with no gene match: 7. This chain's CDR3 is CASSLGAGGEEKLFF. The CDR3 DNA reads TGTGCCAGCAGCTTGGGAGCAGGGGGAGAAGAAAAACTGTTTTTT.

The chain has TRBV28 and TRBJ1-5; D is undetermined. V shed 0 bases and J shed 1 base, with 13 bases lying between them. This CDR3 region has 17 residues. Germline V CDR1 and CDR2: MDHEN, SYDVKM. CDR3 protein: CASSLWPSGSSNQPQHF. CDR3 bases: TGTGCCAGCAGTTTATGGCCGTCTGGTTCCAGCAATCAGCCCCAGCATTTT.

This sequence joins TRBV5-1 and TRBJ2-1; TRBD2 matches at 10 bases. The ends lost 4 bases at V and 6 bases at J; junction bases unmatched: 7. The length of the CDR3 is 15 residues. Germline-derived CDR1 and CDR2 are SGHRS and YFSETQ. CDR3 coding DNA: TGCGCCAGCAGCCCCGGGACTAGCGTAATCAATGAGCAGTTCTTC. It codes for CASSPGTSVINEQFF.

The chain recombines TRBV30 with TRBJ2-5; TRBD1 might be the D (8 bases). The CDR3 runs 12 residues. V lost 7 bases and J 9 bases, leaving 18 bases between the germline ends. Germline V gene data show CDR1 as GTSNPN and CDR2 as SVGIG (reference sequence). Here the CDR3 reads CALGGTGAPQYF. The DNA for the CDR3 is TGTGCCTTGGGGGGGACAGGAGCGCCCCAGTACTTC.

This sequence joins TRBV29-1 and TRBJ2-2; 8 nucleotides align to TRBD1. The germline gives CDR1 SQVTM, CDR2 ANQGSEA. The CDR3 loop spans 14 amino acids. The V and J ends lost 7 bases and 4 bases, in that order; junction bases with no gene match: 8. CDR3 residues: CSGTRGRGTGELFF. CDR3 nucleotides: TGCAGCGGCACCAGGGGGCGCGGCACCGGGGAGCTGTTTTTT.

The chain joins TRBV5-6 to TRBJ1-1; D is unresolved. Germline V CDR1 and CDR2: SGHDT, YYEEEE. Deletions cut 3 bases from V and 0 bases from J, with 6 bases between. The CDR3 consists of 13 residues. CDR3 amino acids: CASSSWMNTEAFF. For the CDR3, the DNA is TGTGCCAGCAGCTCGTGGATGAACACTGAAGCTTTCTTT.

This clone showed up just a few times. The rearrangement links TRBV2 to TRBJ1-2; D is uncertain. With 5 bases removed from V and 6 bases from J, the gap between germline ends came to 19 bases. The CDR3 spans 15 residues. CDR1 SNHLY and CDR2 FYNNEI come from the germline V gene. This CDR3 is CASSQNSDPPHGYTF. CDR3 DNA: TGTGCCAGCAGTCAAAACAGTGACCCGCCTCATGGCTACACCTTC. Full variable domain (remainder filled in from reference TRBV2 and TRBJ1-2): EPEVTQTPSHQVTQMGQEVILRCVPISNHLYFYWYRQILGQKVEFLVSFYNNEISEKSEIFDDQFSVERPDGSNFTLKIRSTKLEDSAMYFCASSQNSDPPHGYTFGSGTRLTVV.

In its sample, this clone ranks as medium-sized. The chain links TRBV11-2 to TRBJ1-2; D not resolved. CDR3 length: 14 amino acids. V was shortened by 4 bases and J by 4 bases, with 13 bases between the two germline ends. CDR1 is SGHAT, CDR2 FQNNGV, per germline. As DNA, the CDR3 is TGTGCCAGCAGCTCCCTCGGCGGAGGCTATGGCTACACCTTC. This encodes CASSSLGGGYGYTF.

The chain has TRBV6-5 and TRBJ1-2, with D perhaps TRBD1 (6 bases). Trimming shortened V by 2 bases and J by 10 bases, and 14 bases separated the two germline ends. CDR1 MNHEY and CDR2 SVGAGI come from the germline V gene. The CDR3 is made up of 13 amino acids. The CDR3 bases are TGTGCCAGCAGTTACCCCCCGGGGGCCTCCTACACCTTC. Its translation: CASSYPPGASYTF.

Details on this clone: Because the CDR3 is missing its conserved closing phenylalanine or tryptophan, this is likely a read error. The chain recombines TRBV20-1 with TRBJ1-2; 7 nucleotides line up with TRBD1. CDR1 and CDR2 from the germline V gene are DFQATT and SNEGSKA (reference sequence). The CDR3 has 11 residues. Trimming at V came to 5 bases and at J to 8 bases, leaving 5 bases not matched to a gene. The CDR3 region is CSAPGGGGYTL. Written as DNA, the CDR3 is TGCAGTGCTCCAGGGGGAGGAGGCTACACCCTC.

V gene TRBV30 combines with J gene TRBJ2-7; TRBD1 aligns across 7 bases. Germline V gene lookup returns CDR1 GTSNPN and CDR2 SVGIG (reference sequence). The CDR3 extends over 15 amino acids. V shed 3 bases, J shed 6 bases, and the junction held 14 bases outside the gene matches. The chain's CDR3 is CAWSTRRDSVREQYF. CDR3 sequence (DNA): TGTGCCTGGAGCACCCGCAGGGACAGCGTCCGCGAGCAGTACTTC.

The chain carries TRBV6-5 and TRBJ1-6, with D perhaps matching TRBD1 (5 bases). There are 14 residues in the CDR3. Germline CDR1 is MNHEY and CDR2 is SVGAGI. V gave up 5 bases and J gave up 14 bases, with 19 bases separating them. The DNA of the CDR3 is TGTGCCAGCAGTGAAGTGGGGGGTTCCCACTCCCTCCACTTT. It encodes CASSEVGGSHSLHF.